This section outlines one TCR beta chain sequence together with its context. Per the germline V gene, CDR1 is SGHNT and CDR2 is YYREEE (reference sequence). Trimming cost V 0 bases and J 3 bases, with 9 bases left between them. CDR3 length: 15 residues. This specimen belongs to a study of OX40 agonist ivuxolimab in advanced cancers. The assay was immunoSEQ multiplex PCR, and TCRdb's table has in-frame clones only and misses some. The sample consists of about 66,000 clones, 87% of them appearing once. Sequencing was performed on CD4+ or CD8+ T cells sorted from blood, taken in a trial of the OX40 agonist ivuxolimab. The genes are TRBV5-4 and TRBJ1-4, with D perhaps matching TRBD1 (5 bases). The receptor comes from an adult with an advanced solid tumor such as melanoma, head and neck, liver or kidney cancer. For the CDR3, the DNA is TGTGCCAGCAGCTTGGATCGGGGACCTAATGAAAAACTGTTTTTT. Residues: CASSLDRGPNEKLFF.